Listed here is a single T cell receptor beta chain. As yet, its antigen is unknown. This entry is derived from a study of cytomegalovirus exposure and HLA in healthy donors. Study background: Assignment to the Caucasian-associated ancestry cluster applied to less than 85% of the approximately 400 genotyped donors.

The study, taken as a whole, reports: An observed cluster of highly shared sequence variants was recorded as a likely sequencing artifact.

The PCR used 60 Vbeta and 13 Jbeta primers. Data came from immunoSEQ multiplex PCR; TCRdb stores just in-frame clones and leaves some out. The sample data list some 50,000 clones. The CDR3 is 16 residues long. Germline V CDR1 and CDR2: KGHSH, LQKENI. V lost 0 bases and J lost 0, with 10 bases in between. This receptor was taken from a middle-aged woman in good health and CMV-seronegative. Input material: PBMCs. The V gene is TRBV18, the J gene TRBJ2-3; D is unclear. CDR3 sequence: CASSPPEQPSTDTQYF. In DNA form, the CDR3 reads TGTGCCAGCTCACCACCGGAGCAGCCCAGCACAGATACGCAGTATTTT.